The T cell receptor beta chain described here comes from a study of T-cell reconstitution after alpha-beta-depleted transplantation in children. The CDR3 has 15 residues. Germline CDR1 reads SQVTM; CDR2 reads ANQGSEA. The V and J ends lost 1 base and 1 base respectively, with 11 bases between them. This clonotype was found a few times. This sample's TCRbeta library carried unique molecular identifier barcodes. Using its own MiXCR run on the PCR reads, TCRdb lists one record per CDR3 protein. This sample has approximately 350,000 distinct CDR3 sequences, with 13% found just once. This specimen was PBMCs, taken from the stem cell graft. The rearrangement links TRBV29-1 to TRBJ2-1; TRBD1 might be the D (6 bases). The sequence derives from a human donor who donated a stem cell graft to a child with Fanconi anemia. The CDR3 loop reads CSVEGQGLSYNEQFF. CDR3 nucleotides: TGCAGCGTTGAAGGCCAGGGGCTATCCTACAATGAGCAGTTCTTC.